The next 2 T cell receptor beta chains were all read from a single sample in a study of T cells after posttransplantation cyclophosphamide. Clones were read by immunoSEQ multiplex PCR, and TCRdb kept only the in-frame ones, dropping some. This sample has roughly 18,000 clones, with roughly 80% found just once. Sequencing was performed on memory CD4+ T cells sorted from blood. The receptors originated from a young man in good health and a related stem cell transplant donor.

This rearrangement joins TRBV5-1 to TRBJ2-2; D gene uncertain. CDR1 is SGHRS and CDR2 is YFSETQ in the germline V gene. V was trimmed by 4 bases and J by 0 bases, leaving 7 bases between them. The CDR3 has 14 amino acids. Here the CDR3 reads CASSPKTNTGELFF. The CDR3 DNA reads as TGCGCCAGCAGCCCAAAAACGAACACCGGGGAGCTGTTTTTT.

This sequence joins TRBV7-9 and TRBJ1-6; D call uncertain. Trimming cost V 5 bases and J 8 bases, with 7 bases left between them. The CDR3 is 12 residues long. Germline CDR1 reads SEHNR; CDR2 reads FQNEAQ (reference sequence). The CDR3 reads CASSPSDSPLHF. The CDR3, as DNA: TGTGCCAGCAGCCCATCAGATTCACCCCTCCACTTT.